This T cell receptor (beta chain) emerged from a study of early T cells in non-severe SARS-CoV-2 infection. With regard to this clonotype: Its antigen is still unknown.

TCRdb re-called the 5' RACE reads through MiXCR, storing one row per CDR3 protein. The repertoire holds more than 70,000 distinct CDR3 sequences, with roughly an eighth as singletons. Losses at the gene ends were 5 bases for V and 3 bases for J; bases not matched to a gene: 5. CDR3 length: 16 amino acids. Germline CDR1 and CDR2: MDHEN and SYDVKM. Notes on the study in general: Anti-spike CD8 responses were favored in VDJdb matching, and private and CD4 specificities were missed.

Sequenced sample: whole blood. The clonotype comes from an adult who was a healthcare worker with PCR-confirmed SARS-CoV-2 infection or an uninfected control (not recorded which). This chain uses TRBV28 with TRBJ2-3; 13 bases align to TRBD2. The CDR3 sequence: CASSGTSGEKTDTQYF. CDR3 nucleotide sequence: TGTGCCAGCAGTGGGACTAGCGGGGAAAAGACAGATACGCAGTATTTT.